Listed here are 12 T cell receptor beta chains from one sample, sequenced in a study of T cells after yellow fever vaccination. TCRdb used MiXCR to reprocess the 5' RACE reads, holding one entry per CDR3 protein. The sample holds 250,000 to 400,000 distinct CDR3 sequences, over 4% seen once. This sample comprised PBMCs, obtained 5 days after the yellow fever booster vaccination. All receptors come from a man in his late teens or twenties who received the YFV17D yellow fever vaccine.

This clonotype was counted ten times or more. This sequence joins TRBV29-1 and TRBJ1-2; no reliable D call. CDR1 and CDR2 from the germline V gene are SQVTM and ANQGSEA. This CDR3 contains 14 residues. Trimming cost V 4 bases and J 4 bases, with 16 bases left between them. The DNA for the CDR3 is TGCAGCGTTGGGGCTCCGGGAGTCCCCTATGGCTACACCTTC. It encodes CSVGAPGVPYGYTF.

This clonotype has a count of ten or more. This chain joins TRBV20-1 and TRBJ2-3; a weak D match, TRBD2 (6 bases). Trimming cost V 0 bases and J 4 bases, with 11 bases left between them. The length of the CDR3 is 14 residues. Germline values: CDR1 DFQATT, CDR2 SNEGSKA (reference sequence). This CDR3 reads CSARDPREADTQYF. Here the CDR3 DNA reads TGCAGTGCTAGAGATCCCAGGGAGGCAGATACGCAGTATTTT.

The rearrangement links TRBV25-1 to TRBJ1-1, with D possibly TRBD1 on 5 matching bases. The V end lost 5 bases, the J end lost 4 bases, and 14 bases lay between the germline ends. The CDR3 contains 14 residues. From germline, CDR1 is MGHDK and CDR2 SYGVNS. The CDR3 DNA reads as TGTGCCAGCAGTCGTCGGCAGGGAGGCACTGAAGCTTTCTTT. It specifies CASSRRQGGTEAFF.

The sample holds many counts of this clonotype. The chain combines TRBV9 with TRBJ1-1; D not certain. Germline CDR1 is SGDLS and CDR2 is YYNGEE. This CDR3 region has 15 residues. V was cut by 0 bases and J by 2 bases, with 11 bases left in between. The CDR3 spells CASSVDPQTNTEAFF. The CDR3 DNA is TGTGCCAGCAGCGTAGATCCGCAAACCAACACTGAAGCTTTCTTT.

This clonotype showed up many times. The V call is TRBV5-1, the J call TRBJ2-1, with TRBD2 identical over 15 bases. Germline lookup yields CDR1 SGHRS and CDR2 YFSETQ. The CDR3 spans 16 residues. J lost 7 bases, V lost 4 bases, and 6 bases had no gene match. CDR3: CASSPGTSGGWNEQFF. For the CDR3, the DNA is TGCGCCAGCAGCCCCGGGACTAGCGGGGGGTGGAATGAGCAGTTCTTC.

This clonotype was seen only a few times. The chain joins TRBV20-1 to TRBJ2-2; D gene ambiguous. V was pared by 4 bases and J by 3 bases, with 15 bases between. This CDR3 has 15 residues. CDR1 is DFQATT and CDR2 is SNEGSKA in the germline V gene (reference sequence). The CDR3 DNA is TGCAGTGCTATCCGGGCCCCATTATACACCGGGGAGCTGTTTTTT. Translation: CSAIRAPLYTGELFF.

The V gene is TRBV7-2, the J gene TRBJ2-1; 10 bases match TRBD2. The CDR3 sequence is 16 residues long. The junction had 11 bases not matched to a gene; V was cut back by 6 bases and J by 6 bases. CDR1 is SGHTA and CDR2 is FQGNSA in the germline V gene. In nucleotides, the CDR3 is TGTGCCAGCAGTTCAAGCGGAGCGGGGGGGAGCAATGAGCAGTTCTTC. Amino acid sequence: CASSSSGAGGSNEQFF.

There are many counts of this clonotype. This chain joins TRBV5-1 and TRBJ1-1; TRBD1 is a possible D gene (5 bases). Per germline, CDR1 SGHRS and CDR2 YFSETQ. This CDR3 spans 14 amino acids. Trimming pared 0 bases from V and 4 bases from J, leaving 10 bases between. The chain's CDR3 is CASSLGWGGTEAFF. The CDR3 DNA is TGCGCCAGCAGCTTGGGATGGGGGGGCACTGAAGCTTTCTTT.

The rearrangement uses TRBV5-5 and TRBJ1-1, with D possibly being TRBD1 (5 bases). The CDR3 extends over 14 amino acids. Trimming stripped 1 base from V and 2 bases from J, with 9 bases between. Germline CDR1 SGHKS, CDR2 YYEKEE (reference sequence). This CDR3 is CASSLWTLNTEAFF. CDR3 coding DNA: TGTGCCAGCAGCTTGTGGACACTTAACACTGAAGCTTTCTTT.

This clonotype showed up many times. The chain has TRBV7-8 and TRBJ2-5; 12 bases are shared with TRBD2. The V segment lost 1 base and the J segment 5 bases; nucleotides outside the gene matches: 2. Germline lookup yields CDR1 SGHVS and CDR2 FQNEAQ. This CDR3 region has 15 residues. The CDR3 loop reads CASSLGTSGAETQYF. The CDR3, as DNA: TGTGCCAGCAGCTTAGGGACTAGCGGGGCGGAGACCCAGTACTTC. Together with reference TRBV7-8 and TRBJ2-5, the CDR3 gives the full variable domain: GAGVSQSPRYKVAKRGQDVALRCDPISGHVSLFWYQQALGQGPEFLTYFQNEAQLDKSGLPSDRFFAERPEGSVSTLKIQRTQQEDSAVYLCASSLGTSGAETQYFGPGTRLLVL.

This clonotype turned up a few times. The CDR3: CASSYSDLGGTDTQYF. DNA of the CDR3: TGTGCCAGCAGTTACTCGGATCTGGGCGGCACAGATACGCAGTATTTT. The J gene is TRBJ2-3, the V gene TRBV6-5; D is undetermined. The germline V gene has CDR1 MNHEY and CDR2 SVGAGI. Trimming left V 0 bases short and J 1 base short, with 11 bases between. The CDR3 runs to 16 residues.

The table lists this clonotype with a few counts. The chain joins TRBV7-6 to TRBJ2-1; TRBD2 matches 15 bases. Trimming cost V 5 bases and J 3 bases; bases outside gene matches: 2. This CDR3 has 16 amino acids. Germline V gives CDR1 SGHVS, CDR2 FNYEAQ. The CDR3 nucleotides are TGTGCCAGCAGCGGGACTAGCGGGGGGTACTACAATGAGCAGTTCTTC. This sequence encodes CASSGTSGGYYNEQFF. The full variable domain, completed using reference TRBV7-6 and TRBJ2-1, is GAGVSQSPRYKVTKRGQDVALRCDPISGHVSLYWYRQALGQGPEFLTYFNYEAQQDKSGLPNDRFSAERPEGSISTLTIQRTEQRDSAMYRCASSGTSGGYYNEQFFGPGTRLTVL.